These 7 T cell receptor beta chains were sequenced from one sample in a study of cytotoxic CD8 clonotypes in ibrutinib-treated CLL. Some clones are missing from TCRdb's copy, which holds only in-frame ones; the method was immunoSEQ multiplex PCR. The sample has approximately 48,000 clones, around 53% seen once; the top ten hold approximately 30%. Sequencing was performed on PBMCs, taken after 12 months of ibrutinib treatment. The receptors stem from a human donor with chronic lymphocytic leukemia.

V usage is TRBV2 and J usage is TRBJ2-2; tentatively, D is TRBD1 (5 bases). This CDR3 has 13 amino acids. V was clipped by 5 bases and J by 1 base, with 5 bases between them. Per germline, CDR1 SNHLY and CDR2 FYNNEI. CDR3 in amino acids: CASSQGNTGELFF. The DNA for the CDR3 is TGTGCCAGCAGTCAGGGGAACACCGGGGAGCTGTTTTTT.

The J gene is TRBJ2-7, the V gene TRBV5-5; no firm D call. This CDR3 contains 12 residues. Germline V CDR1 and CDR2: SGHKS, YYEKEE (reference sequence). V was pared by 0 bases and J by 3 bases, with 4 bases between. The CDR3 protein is CASSLVGYEQYF. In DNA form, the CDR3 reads TGTGCCAGCAGCTTGGTGGGCTACGAGCAGTACTTC. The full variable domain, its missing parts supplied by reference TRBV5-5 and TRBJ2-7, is DAGVTQSPTHLIKTRGQQVTLRCSPISGHKSVSWYQQVLGQGPQFIFQYYEKEERGRGNFPDRFSARQFPNYSSELNVNALLLGDSALYLCASSLVGYEQYFGPGTRLTVT.

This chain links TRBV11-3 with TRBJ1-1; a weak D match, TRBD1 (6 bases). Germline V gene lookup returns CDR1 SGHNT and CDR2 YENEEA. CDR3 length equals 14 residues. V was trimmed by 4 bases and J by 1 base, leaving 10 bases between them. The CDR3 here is CASSWGAGNTEAFF. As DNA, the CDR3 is TGTGCCAGCAGCTGGGGGGCAGGGAACACTGAAGCTTTCTTT.

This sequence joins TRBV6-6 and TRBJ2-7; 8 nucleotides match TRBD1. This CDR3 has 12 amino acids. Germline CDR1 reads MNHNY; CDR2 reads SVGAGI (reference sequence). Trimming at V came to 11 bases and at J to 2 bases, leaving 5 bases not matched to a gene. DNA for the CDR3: TGTGCCGTCACAGGGGGAACCTACGAGCAGTACTTC. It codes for CAVTGGTYEQYF.

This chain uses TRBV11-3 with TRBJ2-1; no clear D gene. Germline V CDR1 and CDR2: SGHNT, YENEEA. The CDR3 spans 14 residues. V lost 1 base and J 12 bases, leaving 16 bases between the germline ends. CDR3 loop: CASSLGSNGDAQFF. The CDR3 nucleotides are TGTGCCAGCAGCTTAGGATCTAATGGGGATGCGCAGTTCTTC.

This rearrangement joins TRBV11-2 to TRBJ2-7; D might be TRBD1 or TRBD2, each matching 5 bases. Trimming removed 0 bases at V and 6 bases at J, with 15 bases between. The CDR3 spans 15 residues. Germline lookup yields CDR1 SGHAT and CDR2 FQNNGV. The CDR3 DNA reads TGTGCCAGCAGCTTAGAAAGTGGGGGTAATAGCGAGCAGTACTTC. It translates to CASSLESGGNSEQYF.

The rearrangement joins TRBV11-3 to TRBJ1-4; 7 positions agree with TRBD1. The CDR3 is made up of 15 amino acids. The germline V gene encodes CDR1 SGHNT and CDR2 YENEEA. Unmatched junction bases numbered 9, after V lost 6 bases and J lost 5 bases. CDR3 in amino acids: CASSLNRGGNEKLFF. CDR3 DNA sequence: TGTGCCAGCAGTCTTAACAGGGGTGGGAATGAAAAACTGTTTTTT. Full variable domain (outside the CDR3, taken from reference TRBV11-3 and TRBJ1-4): EAGVVQSPRYKIIEKKQPVAFWCNPISGHNTLYWYLQNLGQGPELLIRYENEEAVDDSQLPKDRFSAERLKGVDSTLKIQPAELGDSAVYLCASSLNRGGNEKLFFGSGTQLSVL.